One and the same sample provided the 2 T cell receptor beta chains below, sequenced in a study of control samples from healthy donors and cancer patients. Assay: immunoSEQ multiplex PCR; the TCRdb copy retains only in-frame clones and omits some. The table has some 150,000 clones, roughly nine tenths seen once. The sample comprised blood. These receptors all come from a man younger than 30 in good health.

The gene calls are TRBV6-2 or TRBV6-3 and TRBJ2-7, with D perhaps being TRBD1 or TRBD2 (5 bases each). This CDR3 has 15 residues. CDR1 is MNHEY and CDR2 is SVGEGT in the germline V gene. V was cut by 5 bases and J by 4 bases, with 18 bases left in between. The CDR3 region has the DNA TGTGCCAGCAGTCACCCCGGGACGACGACTTACGAGCAGTACTTC. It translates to CASSHPGTTTYEQYF.

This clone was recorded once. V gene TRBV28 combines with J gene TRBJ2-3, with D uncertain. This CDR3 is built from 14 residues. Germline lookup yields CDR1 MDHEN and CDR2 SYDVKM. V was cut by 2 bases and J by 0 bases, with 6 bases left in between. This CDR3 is CASSLLLSTDTQYF. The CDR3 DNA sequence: TGTGCCAGCAGTTTACTGCTGAGCACAGATACGCAGTATTTT.